This T cell receptor (beta chain) was captured in a study of OX40 agonist ivuxolimab in advanced cancers. Clones were read by immunoSEQ multiplex PCR, and TCRdb kept only the in-frame ones, dropping some. This table has around 100,000 clones, approximately 92% appearing once. Germline V gene data show CDR1 as GTSNPN and CDR2 as SVGIG (reference sequence). The CDR3 covers 13 residues. V lost 0 bases and J lost 5, with 10 bases in between. The sample here was CD4+ or CD8+ T cells sorted from blood, taken in a trial of the OX40 agonist ivuxolimab. The receptor was isolated from an adult with an advanced solid tumor such as melanoma, head and neck, liver or kidney cancer. V and J are TRBV30 and TRBJ2-5, with D tentatively TRBD2 (6 bases). The CDR3 sequence: CAWSVGAGETQYF. CDR3 in DNA: TGTGCCTGGAGTGTAGGGGCGGGGGAGACCCAGTACTTC.